These T cell receptor beta chains were read from a single sample in a study of blood T cells in healthy people across ages. TCRdb itself ran the 5' RACE reads through MiXCR, one entry per CDR3 protein. Of under 1 million distinct CDR3 sequences in the sample, approximately 44% were seen once. Sample: blood. The receptors stem from a man aged 55 to 70 in good health. Both conserved end residues are part of each CDR3. The order of the fields is V gene, J gene, D gene, clone size, CDR3 length, CDR3 DNA, CDR3 protein. D genes are given only for firm matches. Not all rows give a size; the values are once, few, many and, for expanded clones, a class.

v_gene: TRBV19
j_gene: TRBJ2-6
d_gene: -
abundance: -
len: 15
CDR3nt: TGTGCCAGTAGTATCTCGGGCTCTGGGGCCAACGTCCTGACTTTC
CDR3aa: CASSISGSGANVLTF

v_gene: TRBV7-2
j_gene: TRBJ1-2
d_gene: -
abundance: many
len: 14
CDR3nt: TGTGCCAGCAGCCGGCAGAGTTTTTCCTATGGCTACACCTTC
CDR3aa: CASSRQSFSYGYTF

v_gene: TRBV24-1
j_gene: TRBJ2-3
d_gene: -
abundance: -
len: 15
CDR3nt: TGTGCCACCAGTGATCCCATCAGGGGGGCTGATACGCAGTATTTT
CDR3aa: CATSDPIRGADTQYF

v_gene: TRBV9
j_gene: TRBJ2-7
d_gene: -
abundance: few
len: 12
CDR3nt: TGTGCCAGCAGCGCCCTGGGGGGAGAGCAGTACTTC
CDR3aa: CASSALGGEQYF

v_gene: TRBV4-3
j_gene: TRBJ1-2
d_gene: TRBD1
abundance: -
len: 17
CDR3nt: TGCGCCAGCAGCCAAGATGAGAAGGGGGCAAAGAACTATGGCTACACCTTC
CDR3aa: CASSQDEKGAKNYGYTF

v_gene: TRBV7-8
j_gene: TRBJ2-1
d_gene: -
abundance: -
len: 16
CDR3nt: TGTGCCAGCAGCTCAGGGGGGGGATCCGGGTACAATGAGCAGTTCTTC
CDR3aa: CASSSGGGSGYNEQFF

v_gene: TRBV5-1
j_gene: TRBJ2-2
d_gene: -
abundance: -
len: 13
CDR3nt: TGCGCCAGCGCAGACGCGAACACCGGGGAGCTGTTTTTT
CDR3aa: CASADANTGELFF

v_gene: TRBV6-5
j_gene: TRBJ2-5
d_gene: -
abundance: once
len: 17
CDR3nt: TGTGCCAGCAGTTACTCAGGCCGAGCGGGCCCATGGGGGACCCAGTACTTC
CDR3aa: CASSYSGRAGPWGTQYF

v_gene: TRBV7-2
j_gene: TRBJ2-2
d_gene: -
abundance: -
len: 14
CDR3nt: TGTGCCAGCAGCTTAATGGGGGACACCGGGGAGCTGTTTTTT
CDR3aa: CASSLMGDTGELFF

v_gene: TRBV6-1
j_gene: TRBJ1-6
d_gene: TRBD1
abundance: -
len: 15
CDR3nt: TGTGCCAGCAGTGCCGGGACAGGGGGCCGGTCACCCCTCCACTTT
CDR3aa: CASSAGTGGRSPLHF

v_gene: TRBV4-1
j_gene: TRBJ2-1
d_gene: -
abundance: -
len: 13
CDR3nt: TGCGCCAGCAGCCAAGGACTTTTCAATGAGCAGTTCTTC
CDR3aa: CASSQGLFNEQFF

v_gene: TRBV27
j_gene: TRBJ2-5
d_gene: -
abundance: -
len: 16
CDR3nt: TGTGCCAGCAGTTCCACAAACAGCCAGGGGGGAGAGACCCAGTACTTC
CDR3aa: CASSSTNSQGGETQYF

v_gene: TRBV12-3/TRBV12-4
j_gene: TRBJ1-4
d_gene: -
abundance: few
len: 15
CDR3nt: TGTGCCAGCAGTTCCTCCGTTGGTATCGGGGAAAAACTGTTTTTT
CDR3aa: CASSSSVGIGEKLFF

v_gene: TRBV10-3
j_gene: TRBJ2-7
d_gene: -
abundance: -
len: 12
CDR3nt: TGTGCCTCCCGGACAGCCCCCGGCGAGCAGTACTTC
CDR3aa: CASRTAPGEQYF

v_gene: TRBV5-1
j_gene: TRBJ1-1
d_gene: -
abundance: many
len: 13
CDR3nt: TGCGCCAGCAGCTTGGCCCCGAACACTGAAGCTTTCTTT
CDR3aa: CASSLAPNTEAFF

v_gene: TRBV7-2
j_gene: TRBJ1-1
d_gene: -
abundance: -
len: 13
CDR3nt: TGTGCCAGCAGCTCAGGGGTCTACACTGAAGCTTTCTTT
CDR3aa: CASSSGVYTEAFF

v_gene: TRBV7-9
j_gene: TRBJ2-7
d_gene: -
abundance: -
len: 17
CDR3nt: TGTGCCAGCAGCTTTAAGGGTTCTCCGGGCCCCTACAATGAGCAGTACTTC
CDR3aa: CASSFKGSPGPYNEQYF

v_gene: TRBV7-2
j_gene: TRBJ2-1
d_gene: TRBD2
abundance: -
len: 16
CDR3nt: TGTGCCAGCAGCTTAGCGGGACTAGCGGGGGGGGCTGAGCAGTTCTTC
CDR3aa: CASSLAGLAGGAEQFF

v_gene: TRBV9
j_gene: TRBJ2-3
d_gene: TRBD2
abundance: -
len: 16
CDR3nt: TGTGCCAGCAGCATCAGCGGGGGGCAACGCACAGATACGCAGTATTTT
CDR3aa: CASSISGGQRTDTQYF

v_gene: TRBV6-6
j_gene: TRBJ2-5
d_gene: -
abundance: -
len: 16
CDR3nt: TGTGCCAGCAGGCCGGCCGGACGACGTCTCGGGGAGACCCAGTACTTC
CDR3aa: CASRPAGRRLGETQYF

v_gene: TRBV20-1
j_gene: TRBJ2-3
d_gene: -
abundance: -
len: 14
CDR3nt: TGCAGTGCTACGACTAAGCGGGGCACAGATACGCAGTATTTT
CDR3aa: CSATTKRGTDTQYF

v_gene: TRBV9
j_gene: TRBJ2-7
d_gene: -
abundance: -
len: 15
CDR3nt: TGTGCCAGCTCTACGGGCCACCCAAGCTCCTACGAGCAGTACTTC
CDR3aa: CASSTGHPSSYEQYF

v_gene: TRBV14
j_gene: TRBJ1-4
d_gene: TRBD1
abundance: once
len: 15
CDR3nt: TGTGCCAGCAGCCATAACAGGGGGCGCCTGGAAAAACTGTTTTTT
CDR3aa: CASSHNRGRLEKLFF

v_gene: TRBV4-2
j_gene: TRBJ2-7
d_gene: TRBD1
abundance: -
len: 17
CDR3nt: TGTGCCAGCAGCCAAGACGGCCCCGACAGGGGGCAGACTGAGCAGTACTTC
CDR3aa: CASSQDGPDRGQTEQYF

v_gene: TRBV6-2/TRBV6-3
j_gene: TRBJ2-1
d_gene: TRBD2
abundance: -
len: 13
CDR3nt: TGCGCCAGCGGGGGGAGCTCCTACAATGAGCAGTTCTTC
CDR3aa: CASGGSSYNEQFF

v_gene: TRBV21-1
j_gene: TRBJ1-2
d_gene: -
abundance: -
len: 15
CDR3nt: TGTGCCAGCAGCAAAGTTTCCAGGGGTTGGTATGGCTACACCTTC
CDR3aa: CASSKVSRGWYGYTF

v_gene: TRBV29-1
j_gene: TRBJ2-7
d_gene: -
abundance: -
len: 11
CDR3nt: TGCAGCGTTGAAGATCCAGGGGAGCAGTACTTC
CDR3aa: CSVEDPGEQYF